One and the same sample provided the 14 T cell receptor beta chains below, sequenced in a study of cytomegalovirus exposure and HLA in healthy donors listed by TCRdb under 2017. Receptor amplification or capture employed the immunoSEQ multiplex PCR assay. Imported from immuneACCESS, the table was reduced by TCRdb to in-frame sequences with V and J called. These copies leave out some clones; in studies compared against another copy, an unresolved V gene accounts for under half, and the cause of the remainder is not known. The sample table records 130,000 or so clones; roughly 89% of these occur just once. The top ten hold over 9% of the sample. Sequenced: PBMCs. These receptors were collected from a woman aged 18-30 years in good health and CMV-seropositive.

This clone was found once. The genes are TRBV5-1 and TRBJ1-6, with 9 bases aligning to TRBD1. The CDR3 runs to 15 residues. The germline V gene encodes CDR1 SGHRS and CDR2 YFSETQ. V shed 4 bases, J shed 9 bases, and the junction held 8 bases outside the gene matches. CDR3 sequence reads: CASSLEQGAVSPLHF. CDR3 DNA: TGCGCCAGCAGCCTTGAACAGGGGGCGGTTTCACCCCTCCACTTT.

The gene calls are TRBV6-6 and TRBJ2-6; possibly TRBD1 for D (6 bases). Germline CDR1 is MNHNY and CDR2 is SVGAGI (reference sequence). With 5 bases removed from V and 4 bases from J, the gap between germline ends came to 12 bases. This CDR3 is built from 15 residues. The CDR3 sequence: CASSPRGSGANVLTF. CDR3 bases: TGTGCCAGCAGTCCTAGGGGGTCCGGGGCCAACGTCCTGACTTTC.

The chain carries TRBV5-1 and TRBJ2-5, with D unclear. Germline CDR1 reads SGHRS; CDR2 reads YFSETQ. V lost 0 bases and J 2 bases, leaving 8 bases between the germline ends. CDR3 length: 14 residues. The chain's CDR3 is CASSLDSFQETQYF. The CDR3 DNA reads TGCGCCAGCAGCTTGGATAGCTTTCAAGAGACCCAGTACTTC. Using reference TRBV5-1 and TRBJ2-5 for the parts outside the CDR3, the full variable domain is KAGVTQTPRYLIKTRGQQVTLSCSPISGHRSVSWYQQTPGQGLQFLFEYFSETQRNKGNFPGRFSGRQFSNSRSEMNVSTLELGDSALYLCASSLDSFQETQYFGPGTRLLVL.

The J gene is TRBJ2-7, the V gene TRBV27; a possible D gene is TRBD1 (5 bases). Trimming removed 3 bases from V and 4 bases from J, with 10 bases in between. The CDR3 is made up of 13 amino acids. CDR1 is MNHEY, CDR2 SMNVEV, per germline (reference sequence). DNA of the CDR3: TGTGCCAGCAGTTTCGTCGACAGATACGAGCAGTACTTC. It codes for CASSFVDRYEQYF.

The chain carries TRBV28 and TRBJ1-6, with D maybe TRBD1 (5 bases). The CDR3 totals 17 residues. The V end lost 5 bases, the J end lost 4 bases, and 18 bases lay between the germline ends. Germline V gives CDR1 MDHEN, CDR2 SYDVKM. CDR3 nucleotides: TGTGCCAGCAGTCCCCTCCCGTGGAGGGGATATAATTCACCCCTCCACTTT. Its translation: CASSPLPWRGYNSPLHF.

The chain carries TRBV4-1 and TRBJ1-6; D remains ambiguous. This CDR3 contains 15 residues. Looked up from germline, CDR1 is MGHRA and CDR2 is YSYEKL. V lost 4 bases to trimming and J lost 6 bases, with 13 bases between them. CDR3 nucleotide sequence: TGCGCCAGCAGCCCAGGTCGTTCCGGTAATTCACCCCTCCACTTT. It yields the protein CASSPGRSGNSPLHF.

CDR3 sequence reads: CASSLQEGVLSTLHF. The CDR3 nucleotides are TGTGCCAGCAGCCTCCAGGAGGGAGTCCTTAGCACCCTCCACTTT. The V call is TRBV5-5, the J call TRBJ1-6; D gene unclear. The V end was cut by 4 bases, the J end by 14 bases, with 22 bases between. Germline CDR1 reads SGHKS; CDR2 reads YYEKEE (reference sequence). This CDR3 comprises 15 residues.

The chain has TRBV18 and TRBJ2-3; D remains ambiguous. This CDR3 region has 15 residues. Germline CDR1 KGHSH, CDR2 LQKENI. The V and J ends lost 2 bases and 1 base respectively, with 10 bases between them. CDR3 sequence (DNA): TGTGCCAGCTCACCATATGGCTCTGGCACAGATACGCAGTATTTT. Translating it yields CASSPYGSGTDTQYF.

The chain uses TRBV29-1 and TRBJ2-3; D is ambiguous. Germline assignment: CDR1 SQVTM and CDR2 ANQGSEA. Trimming cost V 4 bases and J 3 bases, with 14 bases left between them. The CDR3 runs to 14 residues. The CDR3 loop is CSVVLSLGTDTQYF. As DNA, the CDR3 is TGCAGCGTTGTTCTGTCTCTAGGAACAGATACGCAGTATTTT.

The rearrangement joins TRBV5-4 to TRBJ2-7; 9 positions match TRBD2. The germline V gene encodes CDR1 SGHNT and CDR2 YYREEE (reference sequence). J gave up 0 bases and V 0 bases, and 10 bases lay outside the gene matches. This CDR3 contains 18 residues. CDR3 sequence reads: CASSLGSSGVPSSYEQYF. DNA for the CDR3: TGTGCCAGCAGCTTGGGATCTAGCGGGGTCCCGAGCTCCTACGAGCAGTACTTC.

There are a few counts of this clone. The chain employs TRBV5-1 and TRBJ1-6; perhaps TRBD1 as D (5 bases). The CDR3 is 15 residues long. Germline V gene sequence: CDR1 SGHRS, CDR2 YFSETQ. The V gene lost 0 bases and the J gene lost 9 bases, with 13 bases spanning the gap. The CDR3 loop is CASSLVGRAGSPLHF. As DNA, the CDR3 is TGCGCCAGCAGCTTGGTCGGCAGGGCTGGTTCACCCCTCCACTTT.

Worth noting for this clone: One end of the junction fails to match germline, which may point to a read error. The rearrangement uses TRBV27 and TRBJ2-7, with D perhaps matching TRBD1 (5 bases). The germline gives CDR1 MNHEY, CDR2 SMNVEV (reference sequence). The CDR3 runs to 10 residues. The DNA of the CDR3 is TGTGCCAGCAGTGGACAAAACAGTATCTTC. It codes for CASSGQNSIF.

The J gene is TRBJ2-4, the V gene TRBV25-1; possible D gene TRBD2, 7 bases. This CDR3 region has 13 residues. The germline V gene has CDR1 MGHDK and CDR2 SYGVNS. V was clipped by 4 bases and J by 8 bases, with 12 bases between them. CDR3 DNA: TGTGCCAGCAGTGGGGGGGGCTGGGACATTCAGTACTTC. It encodes CASSGGGWDIQYF. The full variable domain, rest sourced from reference TRBV25-1 and TRBJ2-4, is EADIYQTPRYLVIGTGKKITLECSQTMGHDKMYWYQQDPGMELHLIHYSYGVNSTEKGDLSSESTVSRIRTEHFPLTLESARPSHTSQYLCASSGGGWDIQYFGAGTRLSVL.

The chain couples TRBV28 to TRBJ2-7; 7 bases are a match to TRBD1. CDR1 and CDR2 (germline): MDHEN, SYDVKM. CDR3 length: 14 amino acids. The ends lost 3 bases at V and 3 bases at J; junction bases unmatched: 5. The CDR3 sequence is CASSFPTGNYEQYF. The DNA for the CDR3 is TGTGCCAGCAGTTTCCCGACAGGGAACTACGAGCAGTACTTC.